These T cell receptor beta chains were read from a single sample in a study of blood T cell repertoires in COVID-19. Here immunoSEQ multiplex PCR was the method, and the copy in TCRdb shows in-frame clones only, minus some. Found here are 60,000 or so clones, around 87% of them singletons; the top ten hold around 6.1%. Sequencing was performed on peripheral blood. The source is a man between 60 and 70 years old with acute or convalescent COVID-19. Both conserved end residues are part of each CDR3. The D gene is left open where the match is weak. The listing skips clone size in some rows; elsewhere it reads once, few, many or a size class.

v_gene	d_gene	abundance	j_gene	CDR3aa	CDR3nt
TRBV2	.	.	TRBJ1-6	CASSIPENNSPLHF	TGTGCCAGCAGTATCCCGGAGAATAATTCACCCCTCCACTTT
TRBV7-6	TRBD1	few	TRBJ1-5	CASSFGDRGNQPQHF	TGTGCCAGCAGCTTTGGGGACAGGGGCAATCAGCCCCAGCATTTT
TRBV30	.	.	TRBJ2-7	CAWTTTGYEQYF	TGTGCCTGGACTACGACAGGATACGAGCAGTACTTC
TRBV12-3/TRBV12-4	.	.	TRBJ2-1	CASSRRYNEQFF	TGTGCCAGCAGTAGGAGATACAATGAGCAGTTCTTC
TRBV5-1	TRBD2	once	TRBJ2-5	CASSAPGLAMETQYF	TGCGCCAGCAGCGCTCCGGGACTAGCGATGGAGACCCAGTACTTC
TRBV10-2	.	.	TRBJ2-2	CASSEGARDTFGTGELFF	TGCGCCAGCAGTGAGGGGGCGCGGGATACTTTTGGGACCGGGGAGCTGTTTTTT
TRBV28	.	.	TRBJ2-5	CASRDRDKETQYF	TGTGCCAGCAGGGACCGGGACAAAGAGACCCAGTACTTC
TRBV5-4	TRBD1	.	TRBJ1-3	CASSRGQASSGNTIYF	TGTGCCAGCAGCAGGGGGCAGGCGAGCTCTGGAAACACCATATATTTT
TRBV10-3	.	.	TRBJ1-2	CAISESLAPGRYGYTF	TGTGCCATCAGTGAGTCTTTGGCCCCGGGGAGGTATGGCTACACCTTC
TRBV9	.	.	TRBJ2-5	CASSVKEGIQETQYF	TGTGCCAGCAGCGTCAAGGAGGGGATACAAGAGACCCAGTACTTC
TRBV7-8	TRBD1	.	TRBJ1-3	CASSAINPQGENTIYF	TGTGCCAGCAGCGCAATTAACCCTCAGGGGGAAAACACCATATATTTT
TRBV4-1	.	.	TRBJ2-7	CASSQVYRRDYEQYF	TGCGCCAGCAGCCAAGTTTACAGGAGAGACTACGAGCAGTACTTC
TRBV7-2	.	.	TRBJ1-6	CASSPTGSNSPLHF	TGTGCCAGCAGCCCCACAGGGTCCAATTCACCCCTCCACTTT
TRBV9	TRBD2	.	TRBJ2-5	CASSPLAGVETQYF	TGTGCCAGCAGTCCGCTAGCGGGGGTTGAGACCCAGTACTTC
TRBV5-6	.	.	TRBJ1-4	CASSHWSATTNEKLFF	TGTGCCAGCAGCCACTGGAGTGCGACAACTAATGAAAAACTGTTTTTT
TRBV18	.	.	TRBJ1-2	CASSPREANYGYTF	TGTGCCAGCTCACCCCGGGAAGCTAACTATGGCTACACCTTC
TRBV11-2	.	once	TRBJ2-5	CASSLYSGGTGETQYF	TGTGCCAGCAGCTTATATTCGGGGGGAACAGGGGAGACCCAGTACTTC
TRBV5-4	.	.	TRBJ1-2	CASSSPLGVNYGYTF	TGTGCCAGCAGCTCCCCATTAGGGGTTAACTATGGCTACACCTTC
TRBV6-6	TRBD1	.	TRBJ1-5	CASSLDRDYQPQHF	TGTGCCAGCAGCCTAGACAGGGATTATCAGCCCCAGCATTTT
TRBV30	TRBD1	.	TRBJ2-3	CASDRGLDTQYF	TGTGCCTCTGACAGGGGGCTAGATACGCAGTATTTT
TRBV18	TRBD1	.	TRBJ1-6	CASSEGASNSPLHF	TGTGCCAGCTCAGAGGGGGCATCTAATTCACCCCTCCACTTT
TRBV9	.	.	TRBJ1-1	CASSMSGGGTEAFF	TGTGCCAGCAGCATGTCGGGAGGGGGCACTGAAGCTTTCTTT
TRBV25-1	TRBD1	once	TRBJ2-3	CASTPSGQGTDTQYF	TGTGCCAGCACCCCTTCGGGACAGGGTACAGATACGCAGTATTTT
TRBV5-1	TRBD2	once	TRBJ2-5	CASSLAVGGQETQYF	TGCGCCAGCAGCTTGGCCGTCGGGGGGCAAGAGACCCAGTACTTC
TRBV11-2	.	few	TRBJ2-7	CASSFLRSYEQYF	TGTGCCAGCAGCTTTCTTCGCAGCTACGAGCAGTACTTC
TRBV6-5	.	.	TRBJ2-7	CASSYQGYEQYF	TGTGCCAGCAGTTACCAGGGGTACGAGCAGTACTTC
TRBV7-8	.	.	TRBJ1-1	CASSLEYAMNTEAFF	TGTGCCAGCAGCTTAGAATACGCTATGAACACTGAAGCTTTCTTT
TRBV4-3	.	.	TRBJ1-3	CASSQDQSAGISGRNTIYF	TGCGCCAGCAGCCAAGACCAGTCAGCGGGAATCTCGGGTCGAAACACCATATATTTT
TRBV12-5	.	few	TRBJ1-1	CASGFGSNTEAFF	TGTGCTAGTGGTTTCGGGTCTAACACTGAAGCTTTCTTT
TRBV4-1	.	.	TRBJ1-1	CASSQDVLVGNSRRMNTEAFF	TGCGCCAGCAGCCAAGATGTATTAGTCGGCAACAGCCGACGTATGAACACTGAAGCTTTCTTT
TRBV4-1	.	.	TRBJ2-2	CASSQVNMGFDTGELFF	TGCGCCAGCAGCCAAGTTAATATGGGCTTTGACACCGGGGAGCTGTTTTTT
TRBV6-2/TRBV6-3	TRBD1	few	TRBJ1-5	CASSYSRQGFGQPQHF	TGTGCCAGCAGTTACTCCAGACAGGGATTCGGCCAGCCCCAGCATTTT
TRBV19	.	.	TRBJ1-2	CASSGTDLYGYTF	TGTGCCAGTAGTGGGACTGATCTCTATGGCTACACCTTC
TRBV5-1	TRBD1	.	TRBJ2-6	CASSLRGQGAGGANVLTF	TGCGCCAGCAGCTTGAGAGGACAGGGGGCGGGAGGGGCCAACGTCCTGACTTTC
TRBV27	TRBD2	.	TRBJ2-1	CASSSWTSGGEALYNEQFF	TGTGCCAGCAGTTCCTGGACTAGCGGGGGGGAGGCCCTTTACAATGAGCAGTTCTTC
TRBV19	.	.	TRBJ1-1	CASSITRNTEAFF	TGTGCCAGTAGTATAACCAGGAACACTGAAGCTTTCTTT
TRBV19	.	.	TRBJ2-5	CASSILGQSGETQYF	TGTGCCAGTAGTATATTGGGACAGAGCGGGGAGACCCAGTACTTC
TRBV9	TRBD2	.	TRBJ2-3	CASSDSGKRTDTQYF	TGTGCCAGCAGCGATAGCGGGAAACGCACAGATACGCAGTATTTT
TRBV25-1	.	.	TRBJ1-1	CASGGVGGTEAFF	TGTGCCAGCGGAGGGGTCGGGGGCACTGAAGCTTTCTTT
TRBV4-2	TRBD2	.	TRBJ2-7	CASSQLAGKGEQYF	TGTGCCAGCAGCCAGCTAGCGGGGAAGGGTGAGCAGTACTTC
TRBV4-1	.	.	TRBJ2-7	CASSQGAGRTYEQYF	TGCGCCAGCAGCCAAGGGGCAGGGCGAACCTACGAGCAGTACTTC
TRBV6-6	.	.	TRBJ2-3	CASSLYLSTDTQYF	TGTGCCAGCAGTCTCTACCTAAGCACAGATACGCAGTATTTT
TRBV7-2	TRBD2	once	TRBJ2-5	CASSLVRTSGGETQYF	TGTGCCAGCAGCTTAGTTCGTACTAGCGGGGGCGAGACCCAGTACTTC
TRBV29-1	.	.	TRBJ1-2	CSVEQGTPYTF	TGCAGCGTTGAACAGGGAACCCCCTACACCTTC
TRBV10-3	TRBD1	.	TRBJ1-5	CAISESPQDRAGISNQPQHF	TGTGCCATCAGTGAGTCGCCTCAGGACAGGGCGGGTATTAGCAATCAGCCCCAGCATTTT
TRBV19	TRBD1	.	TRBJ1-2	CASRTTGGLYGYTF	TGTGCCAGTAGGACGACAGGGGGACTCTATGGCTACACCTTC
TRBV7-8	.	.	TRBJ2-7	CASSPSQGPYEQYF	TGTGCCAGCAGCCCATCCCAGGGTCCCTACGAGCAGTACTTC
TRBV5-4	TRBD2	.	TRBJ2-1	CASSYLAGGLGEQFF	TGTGCCAGCAGCTATCTAGCGGGGGGGCTGGGTGAGCAGTTCTTC
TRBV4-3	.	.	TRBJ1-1	CASSLKSGAPNTEAFF	TGCGCCAGCAGCCTAAAATCAGGGGCTCCGAACACTGAAGCTTTCTTT
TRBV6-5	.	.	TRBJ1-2	CASSSQGLDGYTF	TGTGCCAGCAGTTCCCAGGGGTTAGATGGCTACACCTTC
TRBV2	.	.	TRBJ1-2	CASQQGANYGYTF	TGTGCCAGCCAACAGGGAGCTAACTATGGCTACACCTTC
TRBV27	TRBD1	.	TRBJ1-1	CASTPGDRGSTEAFF	TGTGCCAGCACCCCGGGGGACAGGGGAAGTACTGAAGCTTTCTTT
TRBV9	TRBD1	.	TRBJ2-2	CASSTRQGNTGELFF	TGTGCCAGCAGCACCAGACAGGGGAACACCGGGGAGCTGTTTTTT
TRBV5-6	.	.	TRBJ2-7	CASGIRRGNEQYF	TGTGCCAGCGGTATTCGCAGGGGCAACGAGCAGTACTTC
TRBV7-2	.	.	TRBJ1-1	CASSLAAGEAFF	TGTGCCAGCAGCCTAGCGGCAGGGGAAGCTTTCTTT